This T cell receptor beta chain was observed in a study of vaccination effects on CD4 cells after COVID-19. The ViraFEST assay expanded antigen-specific CD4+ T cells with viral peptide pools before sequencing. On roughly day 10 of culture, CD4+ T cells were separated out. Each participant was given two doses of one vaccine (BNT162b2 or mRNA-1273). Having tested negative for nucleocapsid antibodies, the vaccine recipients showed no prior SARS-CoV-2 infection. It was with roughly 11 IU/ml IL-2 and 9.5 to 10 ug/ml peptides that about 2 million PBMC per well were cultured. The table lists this clone with a few counts. Its antigen is unknown. TCRdb's copy holds only in-frame clones and misses some; the assay was immunoSEQ multiplex PCR. The data hold tens of thousands of clones, with approximately 73% observed a single time. This CDR3 contains 12 residues. From germline, CDR1 is SEHNR and CDR2 FQNEAQ (reference sequence). The germline V and J ends were trimmed by 0 bases and 7 bases, with 6 bases remaining between them.

The chain uses TRBV7-9 and TRBJ1-2; the D is unclear. This TCR came from a human donor who received a COVID-19 vaccine. The sample in question was CD4+ T cells from PBMCs cultured with HCoV-229E spike peptides, obtained after COVID-19 vaccination. The CDR3 bases are TGTGCCAGCAGCTTAGCGGAGGCTGGCTACACCTTC. Protein: CASSLAEAGYTF.